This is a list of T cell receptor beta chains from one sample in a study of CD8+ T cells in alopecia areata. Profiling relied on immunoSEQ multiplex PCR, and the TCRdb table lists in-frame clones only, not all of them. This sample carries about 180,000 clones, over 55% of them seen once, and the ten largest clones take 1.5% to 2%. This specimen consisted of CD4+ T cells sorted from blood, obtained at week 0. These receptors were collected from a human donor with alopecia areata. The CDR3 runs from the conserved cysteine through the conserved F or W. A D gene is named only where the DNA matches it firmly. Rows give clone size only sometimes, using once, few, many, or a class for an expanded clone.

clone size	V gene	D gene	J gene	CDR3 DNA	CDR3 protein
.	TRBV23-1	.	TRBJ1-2	TGCGCCAGCAGTCAATCAGGCTATTCGAATGGCTACACCTTC	CASSQSGYSNGYTF
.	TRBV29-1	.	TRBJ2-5	TGCAGCGTTGTTTTTCCGATCTTAGAGACCCAGTACTTC	CSVVFPILETQYF
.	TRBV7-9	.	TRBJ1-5	TGTGCCAGCAGCTTAGGAGCAGGGGACCAGCCCCAGCATTTT	CASSLGAGDQPQHF
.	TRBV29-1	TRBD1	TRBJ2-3	TGCAGCGCCCGGACAGGTCGAGTCGTGGATACGCAGTATTTT	CSARTGRVVDTQYF
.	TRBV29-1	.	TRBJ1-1	TGCAGCGCTATGACTGGCGGGGCGGGTGAAGCTTTCTTT	CSAMTGGAGEAFF
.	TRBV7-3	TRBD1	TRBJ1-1	TGTGCCAGCAGCGCGGACAGGGACACTGAAGCTTTCTTT	CASSADRDTEAFF
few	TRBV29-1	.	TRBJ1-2	TGCAGCGTTGCCGGGATACAGAGTCGAGGCTACACCTTC	CSVAGIQSRGYTF
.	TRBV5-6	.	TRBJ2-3	TGTGCCAGCAGCCGCGCGGGGGATACGCAGTATTTT	CASSRAGDTQYF
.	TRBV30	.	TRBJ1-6	TGTGCCTGGAGTGGCAGGTCCGATTCACCCCTCCACTTT	CAWSGRSDSPLHF
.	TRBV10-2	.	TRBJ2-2	TGCGCCAGCAGTGAGTCGCATCGGAGCGGGGAGCTGTTTTTT	CASSESHRSGELFF
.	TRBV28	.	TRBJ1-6	TGTGCCAGCAGTTTACACGGCAATGGGAATTCACCCCTCCACTTT	CASSLHGNGNSPLHF
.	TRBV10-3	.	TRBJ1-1	TGTGCCATCAGTGAAGGGGTGAACACTGAAGCTTTCTTT	CAISEGVNTEAFF
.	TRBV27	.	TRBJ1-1	TGTGCCAGCAGTTTATCGCCGGGGGCTTTCCCCAGCACTGAAGCTTTCTTT	CASSLSPGAFPSTEAFF
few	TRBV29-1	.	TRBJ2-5	TGCAGCGTTGAAGATCGGGGGGCCCGGGAGACCCAGTACTTC	CSVEDRGARETQYF
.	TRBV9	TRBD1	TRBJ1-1	TGTGCCAGCAGCGACAGGGGGAGAGAAGCTTTCTTT	CASSDRGREAFF
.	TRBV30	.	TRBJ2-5	TGTGCCTGGAGTAGCTTTGAAAGGGACTGGGAGACCCAGTACTTC	CAWSSFERDWETQYF
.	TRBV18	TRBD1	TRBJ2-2	TGTGCCAGCTCACCACGGGACAGGCAGAACACCGGGGAGCTGTTTTTT	CASSPRDRQNTGELFF
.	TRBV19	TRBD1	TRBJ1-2	TGTGCCAGTAGTATCGGGACAGGGATTCAAGATGGCTACACCTTC	CASSIGTGIQDGYTF
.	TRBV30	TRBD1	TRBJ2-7	TGTGCCTGGAGCGACAGGGACGAGCAGTACTTC	CAWSDRDEQYF
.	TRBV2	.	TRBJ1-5	TGTGCCAGCAGCCTGACAGGGCCCCAGCATTTT	CASSLTGPQHF
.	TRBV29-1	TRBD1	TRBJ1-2	TGCAGCGTTGAAAGTTGGTGGGACAGGGGGCTTAGCGGCTATGGCTACACCTTC	CSVESWWDRGLSGYGYTF
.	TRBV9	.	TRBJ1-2	TGTGCCAGCAGCGCATCAGAAACTCGACAGTCTGGCTATGGCTACACCTTC	CASSASETRQSGYGYTF
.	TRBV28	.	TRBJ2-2	TGTGCCAGCAGCCCAACCGGGGGCGCCGGGGAGCTGTTTTTT	CASSPTGGAGELFF
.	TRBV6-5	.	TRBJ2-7	TGTGCCAGCAGTTACGATACCACCTCCTACGAGCAGTACTTC	CASSYDTTSYEQYF
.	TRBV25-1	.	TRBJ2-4	TGTGCCAGCAGTGAACGGGACACTCGGGGCATTCAGTACTTC	CASSERDTRGIQYF
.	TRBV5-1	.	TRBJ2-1	TGCGCCAGCAGCTTGGGTGCCAGTGAGCAGTTCTTC	CASSLGASEQFF
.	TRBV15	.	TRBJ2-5	TGTGCCACCAGCAGACCCCCAGGGGCGGCAGAGACCCAGTACTTC	CATSRPPGAAETQYF
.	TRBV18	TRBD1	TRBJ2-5	TGTGCCAGCTCCAACGACAGGGGTTATCAAGAGACCCAGTACTTC	CASSNDRGYQETQYF
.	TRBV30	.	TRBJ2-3	TGTGCCTGGGGTACAGGGAGCACAGATACGCAGTATTTT	CAWGTGSTDTQYF
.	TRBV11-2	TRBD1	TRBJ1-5	TGTGCCAGCAGCCCCCCCGGGACAGGAAATCAGCCCCAGCATTTT	CASSPPGTGNQPQHF
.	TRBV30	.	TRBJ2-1	TGTGCCTGGTCCTCGGGGGCGGACCAGTTCTTC	CAWSSGADQFF
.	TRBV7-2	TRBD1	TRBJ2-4	TGTGCCAGCAGACAGACAGGGACCAAAAACATTCAGTACTTC	CASRQTGTKNIQYF
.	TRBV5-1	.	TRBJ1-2	TGCGCCAGCAGCTTGGGCAGGGGCAAGAGCTATGGCTACACCTTC	CASSLGRGKSYGYTF
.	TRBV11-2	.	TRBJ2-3	TGTGCCAGCAAGCCCAGGGGTGATACGCAGTATTTT	CASKPRGDTQYF
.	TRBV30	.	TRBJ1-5	TGTGCCTGGAGTGGGGGTTCCAATCAGCCCCAGCATTTT	CAWSGGSNQPQHF
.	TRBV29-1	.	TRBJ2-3	TGCAGCGTTGACTTCACAGATACGCAGTATTTT	CSVDFTDTQYF
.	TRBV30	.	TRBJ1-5	TGTGCCTGGAGTCCCCCCCCGGGACTGAATCAGCCCCAGCATTTT	CAWSPPPGLNQPQHF
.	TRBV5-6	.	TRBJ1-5	TGTGCCAGCAGCTTGGGTCTTTCGGCGAGTAAGCCCCAGCATTTT	CASSLGLSASKPQHF
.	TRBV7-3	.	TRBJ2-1	TGTGCCAGCAGCTTAGGGTCGAACAATGAGCAGTTCTTC	CASSLGSNNEQFF
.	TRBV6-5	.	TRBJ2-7	TGTGCCAGTAAACAGCACTACGAGCAGTACTTC	CASKQHYEQYF
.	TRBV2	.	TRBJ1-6	TGTGCCAGCAGTTGGCAGGGTAAAGAATCACCCCTCCACTTT	CASSWQGKESPLHF
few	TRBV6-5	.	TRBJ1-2	TGTGCCAGCAGGCGCCAGGGACCTAACTATGGCTACACCTTC	CASRRQGPNYGYTF
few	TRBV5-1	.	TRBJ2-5	TGCGCCAGCAGCTCACAGGGCCAAGAGACCCAGTACTTC	CASSSQGQETQYF
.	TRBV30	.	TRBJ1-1	TGTGCCTGGACCCCAGGGTTGAGCACTGAAGCTTTCTTT	CAWTPGLSTEAFF
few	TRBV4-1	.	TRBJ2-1	TGCGCCAGCAGCCACGATATTCCTAGGGAGCAGTTCTTC	CASSHDIPREQFF
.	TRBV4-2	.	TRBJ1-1	TGTGCCAGCAGCCATCTCCCCAGGACCCCCAACACTGAAGCTTTCTTT	CASSHLPRTPNTEAFF
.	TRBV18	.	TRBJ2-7	TGTGCCAGCTCACCAGACAGGCAGTCCTACGAGCAGTACTTC	CASSPDRQSYEQYF
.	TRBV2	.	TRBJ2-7	TGTGCCAGCAATAGCCGGCTCAGCGAGCAGTACTTC	CASNSRLSEQYF
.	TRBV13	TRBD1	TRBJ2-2	TGTGCCAGCAGCTATATCAGGGGGCGTTACACCGGGGAGCTGTTTTTT	CASSYIRGRYTGELFF
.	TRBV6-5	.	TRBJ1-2	TGTGCCAGCTCCGTTATCGGGGCGGGTGGCTACACCTTC	CASSVIGAGGYTF
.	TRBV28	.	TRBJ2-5	TGTGCCAGCAGCGGGGCACGTCAAGAGACCCAGTACTTC	CASSGARQETQYF